This T cell receptor (beta chain) was identified during a study of vaccination effects on CD4 cells after COVID-19. Study outcomes and limitations: Common cold coronavirus cross-reactivity was shown by only 1 of 255 vaccine-induced clones in healthy vaccinees. Few convalescent patients were included, and no early post-infection timepoints were sampled.

It was after approximately 10 days of culture that CD4+ T cells were isolated. Vaccine recipients had no previous SARS-CoV-2 infection; their nucleocapsid antibodies were negative. Measured with immunoSEQ multiplex PCR; TCRdb has only the in-frame clones, and not every one. The sample lists fewer than 35,000 clones, 70% to 80% occurring once. As concerns this clone: The antigen is not known.

Trimming removed 1 base from V and 3 bases from J, with 18 bases in between. CDR1 is MGHRA and CDR2 is YSYEKL in the germline V gene. The CDR3 sequence is 18 residues long. The receptor comes from a human donor who received a COVID-19 vaccine. Material: CD4+ T cells from PBMCs cultured without peptide, obtained before COVID-19 vaccination. V is TRBV4-1 and J is TRBJ1-4; D gene uncertain. The CDR3 loop is CASSQAILQSRANEKLFF. The CDR3 coding sequence is TGCGCCAGCAGCCAAGCAATTCTGCAGTCGAGGGCTAATGAAAAACTGTTTTTT.